The 20 T cell receptor beta chains below were found in one sample sequenced in a study of shared clonotypes between healthy human individuals. Repertoires were generated with immunoSEQ multiplex PCR, while TCRdb's copy carries only in-frame clones and drops some. The sample contains about 2.1 million clones, around 95% of which appear only once. The naive CD8 fraction comprised CD45RO-negative cells positively selected for CCR7 and excluded terminally differentiated effector memory CD45RA+ cells. The source material was naive CD8+ T cells from PBMCs. These receptors originate from a man aged 18 to 29 in good health. Some clones in this sample may be carry-over from other donors' samples.

The chain carries TRBV7-6 and TRBJ2-3, with 16 positions matching TRBD2. The length of the CDR3 is 19 residues. Germline-derived CDR1 and CDR2 are SGHVS and FNYEAQ. The ends lost 3 bases at V and 0 bases at J; junction bases unmatched: 6. The CDR3 nucleotides read TGTGCCAGCAGCTTGGGGACTAGCGGGAGGGGGTATAGCACAGATACGCAGTATTTT. It yields the protein CASSLGTSGRGYSTDTQYF. The variable domain in full, with the rest retrieved from reference TRBV7-6 and TRBJ2-3, is GAGVSQSPRYKVTKRGQDVALRCDPISGHVSLYWYRQALGQGPEFLTYFNYEAQQDKSGLPNDRFSAERPEGSISTLTIQRTEQRDSAMYRCASSLGTSGRGYSTDTQYFGPGTRLTVL.

This clone was detected only once. The rearrangement uses TRBV30 and TRBJ2-7, with 8 bases aligning to TRBD2. The junction had 14 bases not matched to a gene; V was cut back by 0 bases and J by 10 bases. The CDR3 is 15 residues long. Looked up from germline, CDR1 is GTSNPN and CDR2 is SVGIG (reference sequence). CDR3 nucleotides: TGTGCCTGGAGTGTATTCGTCGGGAGGGCCATCGGCCAGTACTTC. It yields the protein CAWSVFVGRAIGQYF.

The chain links TRBV29-1 to TRBJ2-7; D may be TRBD2 (5 bases). V shed 4 bases and J shed 2 bases, with 9 bases lying between them. The CDR3 extends over 12 amino acids. CDR1 and CDR2 from the germline V gene are SQVTM and ANQGSEA. DNA of the CDR3: TGCAGCGTTGGCCCCGGGACCTACGAGCAGTACTTC. This codes for CSVGPGTYEQYF.

The CDR3: CASSLDQAPISGYTF. As DNA, the CDR3 is TGTGCCAGCAGCTTAGATCAGGCCCCGATTTCAGGCTACACCTTC. The chain has TRBV7-9 and TRBJ1-2, with D unresolved. V lost 1 base and J lost 8, with 17 bases in between. The V gene's germline CDR1 is SEHNR and CDR2 FQNEAQ (reference sequence). This CDR3 region has 15 residues.

V usage is TRBV19 and J usage is TRBJ1-2, with a tentative D call TRBD1 (5 bases). Trimming took 5 bases from V and 2 from J, leaving 9 bases between them. This CDR3 comprises 13 residues. CDR1 and CDR2 from the germline V gene are LNHDA and SQIVND (reference sequence). CDR3 nucleotide sequence: TGTGCCAGTAGTGACAGAGCGAACTATGGCTACACCTTC. Its protein is CASSDRANYGYTF.

This chain uses TRBV4-1 with TRBJ2-5; no definite D call. Trimming left V 1 base short and J 5 bases short, with 20 bases between. The CDR3 has 17 amino acids. Germline lookup yields CDR1 MGHRA and CDR2 YSYEKL. The CDR3 sequence: CASSQVLAGYHGETQYF. The CDR3 region has the DNA TGCGCCAGCAGCCAAGTATTAGCTGGGTATCATGGGGAGACCCAGTACTTC.

This chain connects TRBV7-9 to TRBJ1-2; 9 bases map to TRBD1. This CDR3 is built from 17 residues. From germline, CDR1 is SEHNR and CDR2 FQNEAQ (reference sequence). V lost 4 bases to trimming and J lost 2 bases; unmatched junction nucleotides: 11. This chain's CDR3 is CASSSSGTGTINYGYTF. The CDR3 coding sequence is TGTGCCAGCAGCTCGTCCGGGACAGGGACGATCAACTATGGCTACACCTTC.

The J gene is TRBJ2-7, the V gene TRBV10-1; 7 bases fit TRBD1. V shed 0 bases, J shed 3 bases, and the junction held 2 bases outside the gene matches. The CDR3 is 14 amino acids. Germline CDR1 is WNHNN and CDR2 is SYGVQD (reference sequence). The DNA of the CDR3 is TGCGCCAGCAGTGAGTCAGGGGGCGGCTACGAGCAGTACTTC. Encoded protein: CASSESGGGYEQYF.

The rearrangement links TRBV29-1 to TRBJ2-1; 8 bases line up with TRBD2. In germline, CDR1 is SQVTM, CDR2 ANQGSEA. Trimming cost V 4 bases and J 9 bases; bases outside gene matches: 14. This CDR3 is built from 15 residues. In DNA, the CDR3 is TGCAGCGTTGGAAAGGCAAGGAGCAGCGGGGGTGAGCAGTTCTTC. Its translation is CSVGKARSSGGEQFF.

V and J are TRBV6-5 and TRBJ2-5; maybe TRBD1 (5 bases). The last part of the DNA fits TRBJ2-7 better; the J call may be wrong. There are 13 residues in the CDR3. Germline CDR1 reads MNHEY; CDR2 reads SVGAGI. The CDR3 bases are TGTGCCAGCAGTTATTCGGCAGGGCTCGAGCAGTACTTC. This translates into CASSYSAGLEQYF.

This clone was counted ten times or more. The V call is TRBV9, the J call TRBJ2-7; 13 bases fit TRBD2. Germline CDR1 SGDLS, CDR2 YYNGEE. The CDR3 is 15 amino acids. The V gene end was trimmed by 1 base and the J gene end by 6 bases; junction bases not matched to a gene: 4. The CDR3 sequence: CASSVSGTSGTEQYF. CDR3 nucleotides: TGTGCCAGCAGCGTATCAGGGACTAGCGGGACCGAGCAGTACTTC.

The rearrangement uses TRBV5-1 and TRBJ2-2; TRBD1 is a possible D gene (5 bases). Germline CDR1 SGHRS, CDR2 YFSETQ. Trimming left V 0 bases short and J 7 bases short, with 16 bases between. The CDR3 length is 16 residues. In DNA, the CDR3 is TGCGCCAGCAGCTTGGGCAGGGCGAGTAAGCACGGGGAGCTGTTTTTT. Amino acids: CASSLGRASKHGELFF.

The J gene is TRBJ2-4, the V gene TRBV7-9; 7 bases map to TRBD1. The germline gives CDR1 SEHNR, CDR2 FQNEAQ (reference sequence). This CDR3 region has 17 residues. After removal of 5 bases from V and 1 base from J, the junction contained 11 bases not matched to a gene. The CDR3 sequence: CASSLPRTGEAKNIQYF. CDR3 coding DNA: TGTGCCAGCAGCCTTCCCCGAACAGGGGAGGCCAAAAACATTCAGTACTTC.

CDR3 bases: TGTGCCAGCAGTGAATTCGACCCGTCGGGGACCCAGTACTTC. This translates into CASSEFDPSGTQYF. The rearrangement links TRBV25-1 to TRBJ2-5; D gene uncertain. The CDR3 totals 14 residues. V lost 1 base and J lost 7, with 13 bases in between. The germline V gene encodes CDR1 MGHDK and CDR2 SYGVNS.

The table lists this clone with a count of one. The rearrangement uses TRBV29-1 and TRBJ2-7; 7 bases line up with TRBD1. The germline gives CDR1 SQVTM, CDR2 ANQGSEA. The J segment lost 3 bases and the V segment lost 6 bases, leaving 5 bases of the junction unmatched. The CDR3 runs 12 residues. CDR3 nucleotide sequence: TGCAGCGTCTTACGGGACAGCTACGAGCAGTACTTC. Protein sequence: CSVLRDSYEQYF.

Points on this clone: Other DNA sequences of this sample code for an identical CDR3. J is TRBJ2-3 and V is TRBV6-5, with TRBD1 matching 8 bases. The CDR3 has 14 amino acids. The ends lost 6 bases at V and 4 bases at J; junction bases unmatched: 6. CDR1 is MNHEY and CDR2 is SVGAGI in the germline V gene. The CDR3 loop reads CASSPGQGPDTQYF. CDR3 bases: TGTGCCAGCAGCCCAGGACAGGGCCCAGATACGCAGTATTTT.

The V gene is TRBV7-7, the J gene TRBJ2-1, with TRBD2 matching 13 bases. After removal of 0 bases from V and 0 bases from J, the junction contained 5 bases not matched to a gene. The CDR3 consists of 19 residues. Germline-derived CDR1 and CDR2 are SSHAT and FNYEAQ (reference sequence). This CDR3 reads CASSLALAGGSSSYNEQFF. DNA of the CDR3: TGTGCCAGCAGCTTAGCACTAGCGGGAGGGTCGAGCTCCTACAATGAGCAGTTCTTC.

In nucleotides, the CDR3 is TGTGCCAGCAGCGTAGGACTAGAATACGAGCAGTACTTC. Residues: CASSVGLEYEQYF. The chain links TRBV9 to TRBJ2-7, with a tentative D call TRBD2 (6 bases). V was pared by 0 bases and J by 4 bases, with 8 bases between. The CDR3 is 13 amino acids. The germline V gene has CDR1 SGDLS and CDR2 YYNGEE.

This sequence joins TRBV7-9 and TRBJ2-1; perhaps TRBD1 as D (6 bases). V dropped 5 bases and J dropped 6 bases, with 20 bases sitting between them. The germline CDR1 and CDR2 sequences are SEHNR and FQNEAQ (reference sequence). The CDR3 consists of 16 residues. CDR3 DNA: TGTGCCAGCAGCCCCAGACAGGCTTCGTTTTCCAATGAGCAGTTCTTC. It codes for CASSPRQASFSNEQFF.

V gene TRBV7-8 combines with J gene TRBJ1-1, with a possible D match to TRBD1 (5 bases). This CDR3 is 15 amino acids long. The germline V and J ends were trimmed by 1 base and 4 bases, with 13 bases remaining between them. Looked up from germline, CDR1 is SGHVS and CDR2 is FQNEAQ. The CDR3 loop is CASSLGGTMSTEAFF. The CDR3 nucleotides read TGTGCCAGCAGCTTAGGAGGGACCATGAGCACTGAAGCTTTCTTT.